These T cell receptor beta chains were read from a single sample in a study of regulatory T cells in long-lasting Graves disease. Using its own MiXCR run on the multiplex PCR reads, TCRdb lists one record per CDR3 protein. The sample shows fewer than 400,000 distinct CDR3 sequences, about 19% of them seen only once. This material consisted of peripheral blood mononuclear cells (PBMCs), taken when the disease was refractory, from a patient treated with antithyroid drugs. All receptors derive from a female donor with Graves disease. CDR3s include the opening cysteine and the closing phenylalanine or tryptophan. Fields, in order: V gene, D gene, J gene, clone size, CDR3 DNA, CDR3 protein. The D gene is left open where the match is weak. The listing skips clone size in some rows; elsewhere it reads once, few, many or a size class.

v_call: TRBV6-1
d_call: -
j_call: TRBJ1-2
clone_size: -
cdr3_nt: TGTGCCAGCAGTGCAGGGGCGGGCTATGGCTACACCTTC
cdr3_aa: CASSAGAGYGYTF

v_call: TRBV2
d_call: -
j_call: TRBJ1-1
clone_size: -
cdr3_nt: TGTGCCAGCAGGGACAGTTTAAACACTGAAGCTTTCTTT
cdr3_aa: CASRDSLNTEAFF

v_call: TRBV20-1
d_call: -
j_call: TRBJ2-3
clone_size: few
cdr3_nt: TGCAGTGCTAGCCAGATCACAGATACGCAGTATTTT
cdr3_aa: CSASQITDTQYF

v_call: TRBV6-1
d_call: TRBD1
j_call: TRBJ1-1
clone_size: many
cdr3_nt: TGTGCCAGCTGGTCTCAACAGGGGGCGTACACTGAAGCTTTCTTT
cdr3_aa: CASWSQQGAYTEAFF

v_call: TRBV7-2
d_call: -
j_call: TRBJ1-5
clone_size: many
cdr3_nt: TGTGCCAGCAGCTTGTTCGTCTTGGGGGCGAATCAGCCCCAGCATTTT
cdr3_aa: CASSLFVLGANQPQHF

v_call: TRBV19
d_call: -
j_call: TRBJ2-7
clone_size: -
cdr3_nt: TGTGCCAGTAGTATAGGGGCGGCAGGGCTCTACGAGCAGTACTTC
cdr3_aa: CASSIGAAGLYEQYF

v_call: TRBV7-2
d_call: -
j_call: TRBJ2-1
clone_size: few
cdr3_nt: TGTGCCAGCAGCTTAGCGACAGGTCACAATGAGCAGTTCTTC
cdr3_aa: CASSLATGHNEQFF

v_call: TRBV5-1
d_call: TRBD1
j_call: TRBJ2-5
clone_size: -
cdr3_nt: TGCGCCAGCAGGGGACAGGGGAAGGTGGCAGAGACCCAGTACTTC
cdr3_aa: CASRGQGKVAETQYF

v_call: TRBV11-2
d_call: -
j_call: TRBJ1-2
clone_size: many
cdr3_nt: TGTGCCAGCAGCTTAGCCCCAGGACCCGAGTATGGCTACACCTTC
cdr3_aa: CASSLAPGPEYGYTF

v_call: TRBV19
d_call: -
j_call: TRBJ1-4
clone_size: many
cdr3_nt: TGTGCCAGTAGTATAGGCCGGGGAGGCCGTGAAAAACTGTTTTTT
cdr3_aa: CASSIGRGGREKLFF

v_call: TRBV6-1
d_call: -
j_call: TRBJ1-2
clone_size: few
cdr3_nt: TGTGCCAGCAGTGACCCTTTTGGTGGCTACACCTTC
cdr3_aa: CASSDPFGGYTF

v_call: TRBV19
d_call: TRBD1
j_call: TRBJ1-5
clone_size: -
cdr3_nt: TGTGCCAGTAGTATAGAACCCGGACAGGGTTACAATCAGCCCCAGCATTTT
cdr3_aa: CASSIEPGQGYNQPQHF

v_call: TRBV10-3
d_call: -
j_call: TRBJ1-2
clone_size: many
cdr3_nt: TGTGCCATCAGTGAGTCCGACGGACGCACCTATGGCTACACCTTC
cdr3_aa: CAISESDGRTYGYTF

v_call: TRBV6-1
d_call: -
j_call: TRBJ1-1
clone_size: few
cdr3_nt: TGTGCCAGCAGCCGACCTCAGGGCCCGAACACTGAAGCTTTCTTT
cdr3_aa: CASSRPQGPNTEAFF

v_call: TRBV28
d_call: TRBD2
j_call: TRBJ2-3
clone_size: few
cdr3_nt: TGTGCCAGCTGGCCAGGGGGCCTAGCGGGAGGGGGGGCAGATACGCAGTATTTT
cdr3_aa: CASWPGGLAGGGADTQYF

v_call: TRBV27
d_call: -
j_call: TRBJ1-1
clone_size: -
cdr3_nt: TGTGCCAGCAGTTTATCGGGTCCGATTGCTGAAGCTTTCTTT
cdr3_aa: CASSLSGPIAEAFF

v_call: TRBV29-1
d_call: TRBD1
j_call: TRBJ2-5
clone_size: few
cdr3_nt: TGCAGCACGGGACAGGGGGCGCCTGAGACCCAGTACTTC
cdr3_aa: CSTGQGAPETQYF

v_call: TRBV6-1
d_call: -
j_call: TRBJ2-7
clone_size: many
cdr3_nt: TGTGCCAGCAGACAAGAGGGCGGGTACCCCTACGAGCAGTACTTC
cdr3_aa: CASRQEGGYPYEQYF

v_call: TRBV5-8
d_call: TRBD1
j_call: TRBJ2-7
clone_size: -
cdr3_nt: TGTGCCAGTAGGGGCAGGGGGCTTTACGAGCAGTACTTC
cdr3_aa: CASRGRGLYEQYF

v_call: TRBV12-3/TRBV12-4
d_call: TRBD2
j_call: TRBJ2-2
clone_size: many
cdr3_nt: TGTGCCAGCAGCCTCGGACTAGCGGTAACGAACACCGGGGAGCTGTTTTTT
cdr3_aa: CASSLGLAVTNTGELFF

v_call: TRBV5-1
d_call: TRBD2
j_call: TRBJ2-7
clone_size: -
cdr3_nt: TGCGCCAGCAGCTACTCACGGAGCGGGGGAAGCTCCTACGAGCAGTACTTC
cdr3_aa: CASSYSRSGGSSYEQYF

v_call: TRBV5-6
d_call: TRBD2
j_call: TRBJ2-2
clone_size: -
cdr3_nt: TGTGTCAGCAGCCCAAACTGGCCTAGCGGGGGAGCCGGGGAGCTGTTTTTT
cdr3_aa: CVSSPNWPSGGAGELFF

v_call: TRBV10-2
d_call: -
j_call: TRBJ1-6
clone_size: few
cdr3_nt: TGCGCCAGCAGTGAGAGCCCGTTTACGTCCCTCCACTTT
cdr3_aa: CASSESPFTSLHF

v_call: TRBV2
d_call: -
j_call: TRBJ1-3
clone_size: few
cdr3_nt: TGTGCCAGCCTTGGCGGTTGGGGAAGCTCTGGAAACACCATATATTTT
cdr3_aa: CASLGGWGSSGNTIYF

v_call: TRBV3-1
d_call: -
j_call: TRBJ2-3
clone_size: -
cdr3_nt: TGTGCCAGCAGCCAAGAAATCGGGAGCACAGATACGCAGTATTTT
cdr3_aa: CASSQEIGSTDTQYF

v_call: TRBV7-3
d_call: TRBD1
j_call: TRBJ2-6
clone_size: many
cdr3_nt: TGTGCCAGCAGCTCAGGACAGGGCCTCTCTGGGGCCAACGTCCTGACTTTC
cdr3_aa: CASSSGQGLSGANVLTF

v_call: TRBV7-9
d_call: -
j_call: TRBJ2-7
clone_size: many
cdr3_nt: TGTGCCAGCAGCTTAGGGGGGTTTGAGTACGAGCAGTACTTC
cdr3_aa: CASSLGGFEYEQYF

v_call: TRBV7-2
d_call: TRBD1
j_call: TRBJ2-5
clone_size: many
cdr3_nt: TGTGCCAGCAGCCCGCCGGGACAGGGGACGGCCCAGTACTTC
cdr3_aa: CASSPPGQGTAQYF

v_call: TRBV3-1
d_call: -
j_call: TRBJ1-3
clone_size: -
cdr3_nt: TGTGCCAGCAGCCAAGGCCGGACAGACCGCTCTGGAAACACCATATATTTT
cdr3_aa: CASSQGRTDRSGNTIYF

v_call: TRBV7-2
d_call: TRBD2
j_call: TRBJ2-7
clone_size: many
cdr3_nt: TGTGCCAGCAGCCCGGGGGAGCGGGGGGACGCTGGGGGCGAGCAGTACTTC
cdr3_aa: CASSPGERGDAGGEQYF

v_call: TRBV10-2
d_call: -
j_call: TRBJ1-5
clone_size: -
cdr3_nt: TGCGCCAGCAGTGTCGGCTTCAATCAGCCCCAGCATTTT
cdr3_aa: CASSVGFNQPQHF

v_call: TRBV5-1
d_call: TRBD1
j_call: TRBJ2-2
clone_size: -
cdr3_nt: TGCGCCAGCAGCACCCTGACAGGGGCCGGGGAGCTGTTTTTT
cdr3_aa: CASSTLTGAGELFF

v_call: TRBV4-3
d_call: -
j_call: TRBJ1-4
clone_size: few
cdr3_nt: TGCGCCAGCAGCCAAGACCAAGCCAGGGAAAAACTGTTTTTT
cdr3_aa: CASSQDQAREKLFF

v_call: TRBV6-1
d_call: -
j_call: TRBJ1-2
clone_size: few
cdr3_nt: TGTGCCAGCAGTGAAGGACAGTACTATGGCTACACCTTC
cdr3_aa: CASSEGQYYGYTF

v_call: TRBV19
d_call: TRBD1
j_call: TRBJ2-7
clone_size: -
cdr3_nt: TGTGCCAGTAGTATGCAGGACAGGCTCTACGAGCAGTACTTC
cdr3_aa: CASSMQDRLYEQYF

v_call: TRBV10-1
d_call: -
j_call: TRBJ2-7
clone_size: -
cdr3_nt: TGCGCCAGCACGTCCCGGGAGCCAGGGTGCGCCTACGAGCAGTACTTC
cdr3_aa: CASTSREPGCAYEQYF

v_call: TRBV19
d_call: TRBD1
j_call: TRBJ2-6
clone_size: -
cdr3_nt: TGTGCCAGTAGTATATGGACAGGGGGGCCCTCTGGGGCCAACGTCCTGACTTTC
cdr3_aa: CASSIWTGGPSGANVLTF

v_call: TRBV11-2
d_call: TRBD2
j_call: TRBJ2-5
clone_size: -
cdr3_nt: TGTGCCAGCAGCCCCGGGACTAGCGGGAGGAGGGAGACCCAGTACTTC
cdr3_aa: CASSPGTSGRRETQYF

v_call: TRBV19
d_call: TRBD1
j_call: TRBJ2-2
clone_size: many
cdr3_nt: TGTGCCAGTAGCCCGGGACAGGGCTTAACACTCTCCGCGAACACCGGGGAGCTGTTTTTT
cdr3_aa: CASSPGQGLTLSANTGELFF

v_call: TRBV27
d_call: -
j_call: TRBJ2-2
clone_size: many
cdr3_nt: TGTGCCAGCAGTGCCCTGACCTACAGGGTCGGGGAGCTGTTTTTT
cdr3_aa: CASSALTYRVGELFF

v_call: TRBV2
d_call: -
j_call: TRBJ2-1
clone_size: few
cdr3_nt: TGTGCCAGCAGTTCGGACTCCTTGGTGGGGAATGAGCAGTTCTTC
cdr3_aa: CASSSDSLVGNEQFF

v_call: TRBV28
d_call: -
j_call: TRBJ2-5
clone_size: many
cdr3_nt: TGTGCCAGCAGTTTAGAGAGGGGGATCCAAGAGACCCAGTACTTC
cdr3_aa: CASSLERGIQETQYF

v_call: TRBV12-3/TRBV12-4
d_call: TRBD2
j_call: TRBJ2-1
clone_size: -
cdr3_nt: TGTGCCAGCAGCCCTAGCGGGAGGACCACACATGAGCAGTTCTTC
cdr3_aa: CASSPSGRTTHEQFF

v_call: TRBV11-2
d_call: TRBD1
j_call: TRBJ1-2
clone_size: -
cdr3_nt: TGTGCCAGCAGCGAAGACAGGGGGACTAACTATGGCTACACCTTC
cdr3_aa: CASSEDRGTNYGYTF

v_call: TRBV2
d_call: -
j_call: TRBJ1-5
clone_size: few
cdr3_nt: TGTGCCGGCAGTGCTCACAGGGATGGTCAGCCCCAGCATTTT
cdr3_aa: CAGSAHRDGQPQHF

v_call: TRBV9
d_call: TRBD1
j_call: TRBJ2-7
clone_size: -
cdr3_nt: TGTGCCAGCAGCGTAAAGGGGACAGGGGTTATCTACGAGCAGTACTTC
cdr3_aa: CASSVKGTGVIYEQYF

v_call: TRBV30
d_call: -
j_call: TRBJ2-2
clone_size: few
cdr3_nt: TGTGCCTGGAGTGTACAATTGCGCAGGGCCGGGGAGCTGTTTTTT
cdr3_aa: CAWSVQLRRAGELFF

v_call: TRBV7-3
d_call: -
j_call: TRBJ2-6
clone_size: few
cdr3_nt: TGTGCCAGCAGTCGGGTTGGAAGCCGGGCCCTCCGTGAGGCTGGGGCCAACGTCCTGACTTTC
cdr3_aa: CASSRVGSRALREAGANVLTF

v_call: TRBV18
d_call: -
j_call: TRBJ1-6
clone_size: many
cdr3_nt: TGTGCCAGCTCAACAACGACGCTCCACGGCTCACCCCTCCACTTT
cdr3_aa: CASSTTTLHGSPLHF

v_call: TRBV6-1
d_call: TRBD1
j_call: TRBJ2-7
clone_size: many
cdr3_nt: TGTGCCAGCAGACCAAACAGGGGCTCCACCTACGAGCAGTACTTC
cdr3_aa: CASRPNRGSTYEQYF

v_call: TRBV4-2
d_call: TRBD1
j_call: TRBJ1-4
clone_size: few
cdr3_nt: TGTGCCAGCAGCAGAGTTAAACCGGGACAGGGGGAAAAACTGTTTTTT
cdr3_aa: CASSRVKPGQGEKLFF

v_call: TRBV11-1
d_call: -
j_call: TRBJ1-6
clone_size: few
cdr3_nt: TGTGCCAGCAGCTTCCACAGGAATTCACCCCTCCACTTT
cdr3_aa: CASSFHRNSPLHF

v_call: TRBV11-1
d_call: TRBD1
j_call: TRBJ2-7
clone_size: -
cdr3_nt: TGTGCCAGCAGCTTAGGGGGACAGGGAGGCCACGAGCAGTACTTC
cdr3_aa: CASSLGGQGGHEQYF

v_call: TRBV7-2
d_call: -
j_call: TRBJ1-2
clone_size: many
cdr3_nt: TGTGCCAGCAGCGCGCGTACAGGGAATGACTACACCTTC
cdr3_aa: CASSARTGNDYTF

v_call: TRBV3-1
d_call: TRBD1
j_call: TRBJ1-5
clone_size: -
cdr3_nt: TGTGCCAGCAGTCCGACACAGGGGACCAATCAGCCCCAGCATTTT
cdr3_aa: CASSPTQGTNQPQHF

v_call: TRBV5-5
d_call: -
j_call: TRBJ1-6
clone_size: -
cdr3_nt: TGTGCCAGCAGCTCGACCGGGGGTGTCGATTCACCCCTCCACTTT
cdr3_aa: CASSSTGGVDSPLHF

v_call: TRBV6-2/TRBV6-3
d_call: TRBD2
j_call: TRBJ2-6
clone_size: -
cdr3_nt: TGTGCCTCCCTACTGGGAGGGACCCACTCTGGGGCCAACGTCCTGACTTTC
cdr3_aa: CASLLGGTHSGANVLTF